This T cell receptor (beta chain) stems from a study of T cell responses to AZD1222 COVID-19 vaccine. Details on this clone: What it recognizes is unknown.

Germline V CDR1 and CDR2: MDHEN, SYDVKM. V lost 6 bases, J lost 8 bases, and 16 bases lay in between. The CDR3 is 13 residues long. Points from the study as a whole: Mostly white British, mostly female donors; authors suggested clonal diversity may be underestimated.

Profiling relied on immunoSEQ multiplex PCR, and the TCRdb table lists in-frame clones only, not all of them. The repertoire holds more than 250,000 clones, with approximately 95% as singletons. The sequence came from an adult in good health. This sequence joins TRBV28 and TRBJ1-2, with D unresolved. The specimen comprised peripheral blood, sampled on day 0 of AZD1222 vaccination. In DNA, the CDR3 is TGTGCCAGCAGCCCAACGGTATTGGGAGGCTACACCTTC. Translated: CASSPTVLGGYTF.